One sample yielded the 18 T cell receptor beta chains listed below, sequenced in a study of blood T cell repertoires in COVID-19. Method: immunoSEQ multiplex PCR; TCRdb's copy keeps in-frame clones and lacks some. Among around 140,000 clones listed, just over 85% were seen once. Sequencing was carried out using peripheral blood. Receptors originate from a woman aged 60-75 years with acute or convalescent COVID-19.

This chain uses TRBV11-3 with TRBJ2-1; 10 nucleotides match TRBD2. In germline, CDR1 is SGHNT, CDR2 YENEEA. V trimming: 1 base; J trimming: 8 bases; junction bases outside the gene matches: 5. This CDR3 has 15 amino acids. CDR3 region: CASSLGLAGVDEQFF. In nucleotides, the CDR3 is TGTGCCAGCAGCTTAGGGCTAGCGGGGGTAGATGAGCAGTTCTTC.

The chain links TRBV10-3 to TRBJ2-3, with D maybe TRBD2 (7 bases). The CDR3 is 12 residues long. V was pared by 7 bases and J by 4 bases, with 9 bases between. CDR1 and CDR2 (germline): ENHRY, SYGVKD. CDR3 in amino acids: CAIKGGADTQYF. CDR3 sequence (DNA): TGTGCCATCAAAGGGGGGGCAGATACGCAGTATTTT.

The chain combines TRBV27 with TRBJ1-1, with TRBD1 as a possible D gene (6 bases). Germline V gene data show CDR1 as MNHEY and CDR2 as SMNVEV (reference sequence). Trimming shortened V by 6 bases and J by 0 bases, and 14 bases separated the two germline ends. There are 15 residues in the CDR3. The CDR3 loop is CASRVNRALNTEAFF. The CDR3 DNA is TGTGCCAGCAGGGTTAACAGGGCATTGAACACTGAAGCTTTCTTT.

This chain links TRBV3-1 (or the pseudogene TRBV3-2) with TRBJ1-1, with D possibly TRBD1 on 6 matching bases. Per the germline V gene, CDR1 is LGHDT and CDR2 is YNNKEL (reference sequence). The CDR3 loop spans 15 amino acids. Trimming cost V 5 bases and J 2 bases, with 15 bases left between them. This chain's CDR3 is CASSISGQPNTEAFF. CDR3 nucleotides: TGTGCCAGCAGCATTTCGGGACAACCCAACACTGAAGCTTTCTTT.

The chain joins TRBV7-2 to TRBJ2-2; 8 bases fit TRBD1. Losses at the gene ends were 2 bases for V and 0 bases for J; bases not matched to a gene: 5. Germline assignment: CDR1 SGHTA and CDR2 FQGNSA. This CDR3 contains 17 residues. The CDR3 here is CASSLWRQGTNTGELFF. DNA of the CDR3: TGTGCCAGCAGCTTATGGAGACAGGGGACGAACACCGGGGAGCTGTTTTTT.

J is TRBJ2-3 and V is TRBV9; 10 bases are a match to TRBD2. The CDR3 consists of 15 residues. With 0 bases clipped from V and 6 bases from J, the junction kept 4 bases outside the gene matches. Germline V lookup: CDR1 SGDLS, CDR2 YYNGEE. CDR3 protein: CASSVAAGGRDTQYF. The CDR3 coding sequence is TGTGCCAGCAGCGTAGCAGCGGGGGGGCGGGATACGCAGTATTTT.

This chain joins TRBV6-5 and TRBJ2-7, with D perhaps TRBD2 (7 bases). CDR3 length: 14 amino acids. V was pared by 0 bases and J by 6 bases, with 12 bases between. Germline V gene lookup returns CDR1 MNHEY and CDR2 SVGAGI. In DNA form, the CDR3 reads TGTGCCAGCAGTTACTCGACGGGGGGCGCCGAGCAGTACTTC. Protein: CASSYSTGGAEQYF.

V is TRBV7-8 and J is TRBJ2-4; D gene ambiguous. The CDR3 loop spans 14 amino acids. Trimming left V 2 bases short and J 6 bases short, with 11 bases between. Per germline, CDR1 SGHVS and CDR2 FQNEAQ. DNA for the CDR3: TGTGCCAGCAGCTTACGGGTTGACTCAAACATTCAGTACTTC. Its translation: CASSLRVDSNIQYF.

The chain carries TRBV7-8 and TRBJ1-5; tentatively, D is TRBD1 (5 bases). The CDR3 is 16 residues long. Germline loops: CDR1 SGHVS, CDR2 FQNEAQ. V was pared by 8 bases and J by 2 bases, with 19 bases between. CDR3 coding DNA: TGTGCCAGCGCTCCAGGGCGGCCCGTACGCAATCAGCCCCAGCATTTT. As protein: CASAPGRPVRNQPQHF. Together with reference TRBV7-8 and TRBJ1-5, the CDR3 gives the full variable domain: GAGVSQSPRYKVAKRGQDVALRCDPISGHVSLFWYQQALGQGPEFLTYFQNEAQLDKSGLPSDRFFAERPEGSVSTLKIQRTQQEDSAVYLCASAPGRPVRNQPQHFGDGTRLSIL.

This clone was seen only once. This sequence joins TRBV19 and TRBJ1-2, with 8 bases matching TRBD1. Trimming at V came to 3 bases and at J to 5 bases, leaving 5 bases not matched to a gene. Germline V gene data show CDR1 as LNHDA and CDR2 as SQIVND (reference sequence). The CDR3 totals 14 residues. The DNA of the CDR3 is TGTGCCAGTAGTATCCAGGGGGCTATATATGGCTACACCTTC. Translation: CASSIQGAIYGYTF.

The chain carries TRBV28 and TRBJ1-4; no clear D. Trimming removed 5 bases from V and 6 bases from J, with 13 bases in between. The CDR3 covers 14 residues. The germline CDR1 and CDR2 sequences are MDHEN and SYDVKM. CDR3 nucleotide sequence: TGTGCCAGCAGTCCTATACCCCGGGATGAAAAACTGTTTTTT. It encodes CASSPIPRDEKLFF.

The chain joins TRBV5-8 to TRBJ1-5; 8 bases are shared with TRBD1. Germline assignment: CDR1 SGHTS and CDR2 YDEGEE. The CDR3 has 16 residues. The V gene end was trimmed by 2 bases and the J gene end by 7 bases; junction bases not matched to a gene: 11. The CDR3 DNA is TGTGCCAGCAGCTTTGGATGGACAGGGATGATCCAGCCCCAGCATTTT. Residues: CASSFGWTGMIQPQHF.

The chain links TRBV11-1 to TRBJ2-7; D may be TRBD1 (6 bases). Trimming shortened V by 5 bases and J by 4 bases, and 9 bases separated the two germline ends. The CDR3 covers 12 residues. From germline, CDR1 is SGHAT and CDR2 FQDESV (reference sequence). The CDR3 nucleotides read TGTGCCAGCAGCCCCACAGGGTACGAGCAGTACTTC. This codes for CASSPTGYEQYF.

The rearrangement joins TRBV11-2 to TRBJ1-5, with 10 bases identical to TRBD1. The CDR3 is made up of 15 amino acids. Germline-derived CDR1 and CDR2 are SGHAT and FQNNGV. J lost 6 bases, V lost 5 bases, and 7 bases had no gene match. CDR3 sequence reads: CASSRTGGQGQPQHF. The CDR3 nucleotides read TGTGCCAGCAGCCGGACAGGGGGACAGGGTCAGCCCCAGCATTTT. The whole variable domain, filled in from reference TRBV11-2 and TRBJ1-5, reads EAGVAQSPRYKIIEKRQSVAFWCNPISGHATLYWYQQILGQGPKLLIQFQNNGVVDDSQLPKDRFSAERLKGVDSTLKIQPAKLEDSAVYLCASSRTGGQGQPQHFGDGTRLSIL.

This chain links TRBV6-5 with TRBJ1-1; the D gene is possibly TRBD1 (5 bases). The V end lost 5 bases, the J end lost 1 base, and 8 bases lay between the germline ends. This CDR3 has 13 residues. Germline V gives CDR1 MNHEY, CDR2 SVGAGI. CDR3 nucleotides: TGTGCCAGCAGTCAGGGAACGAACACTGAAGCTTTCTTT. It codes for CASSQGTNTEAFF.

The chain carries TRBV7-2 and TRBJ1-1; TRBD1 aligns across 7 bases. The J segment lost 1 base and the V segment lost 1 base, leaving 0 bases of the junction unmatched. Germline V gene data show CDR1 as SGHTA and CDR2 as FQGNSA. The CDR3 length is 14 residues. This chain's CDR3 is CASSLEGANTEAFF. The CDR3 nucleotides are TGTGCCAGCAGCTTAGAGGGGGCGAACACTGAAGCTTTCTTT. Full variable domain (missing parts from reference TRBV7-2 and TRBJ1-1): GAGVSQSPSNKVTEKGKDVELRCDPISGHTALYWYRQSLGQGLEFLIYFQGNSAPDKSGLPSDRFSAERTGGSVSTLTIQRTQQEDSAVYLCASSLEGANTEAFFGQGTRLTVV.

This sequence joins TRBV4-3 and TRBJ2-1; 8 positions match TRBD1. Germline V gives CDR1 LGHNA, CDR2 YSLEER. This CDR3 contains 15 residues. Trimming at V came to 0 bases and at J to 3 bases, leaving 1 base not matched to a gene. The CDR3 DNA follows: TGCGCCAGCAGCCAAGACAGGGGGCTCTACAATGAGCAGTTCTTC. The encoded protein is CASSQDRGLYNEQFF.

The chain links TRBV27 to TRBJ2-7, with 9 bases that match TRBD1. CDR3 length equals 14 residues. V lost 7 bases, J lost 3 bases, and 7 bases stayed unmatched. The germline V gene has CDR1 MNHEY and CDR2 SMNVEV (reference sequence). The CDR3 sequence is CASTKGQGNYEQYF. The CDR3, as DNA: TGTGCCAGCACCAAAGGACAGGGGAACTACGAGCAGTACTTC.